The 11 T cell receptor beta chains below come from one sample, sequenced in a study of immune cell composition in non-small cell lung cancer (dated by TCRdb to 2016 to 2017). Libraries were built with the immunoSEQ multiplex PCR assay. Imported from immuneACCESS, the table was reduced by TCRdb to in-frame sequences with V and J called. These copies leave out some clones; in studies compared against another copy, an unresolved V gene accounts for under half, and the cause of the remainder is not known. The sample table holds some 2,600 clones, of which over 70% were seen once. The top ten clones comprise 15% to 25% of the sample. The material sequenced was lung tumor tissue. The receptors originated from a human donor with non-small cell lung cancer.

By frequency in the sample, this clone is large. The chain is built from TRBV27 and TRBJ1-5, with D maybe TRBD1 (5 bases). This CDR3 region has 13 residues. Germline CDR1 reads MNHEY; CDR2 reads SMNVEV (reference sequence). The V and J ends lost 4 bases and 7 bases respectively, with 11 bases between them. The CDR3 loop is CASSSVRGQPQHF. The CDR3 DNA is TGTGCCAGCAGTTCCGTAAGGGGCCAGCCCCAGCATTTT.

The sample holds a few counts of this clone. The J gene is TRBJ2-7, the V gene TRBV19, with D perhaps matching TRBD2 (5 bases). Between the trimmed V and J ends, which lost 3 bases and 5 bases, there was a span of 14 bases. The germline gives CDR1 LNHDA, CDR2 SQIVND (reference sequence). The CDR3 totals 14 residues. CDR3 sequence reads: CASSIGLSLNEQYF. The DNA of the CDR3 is TGTGCCAGTAGTATCGGACTTTCGTTGAACGAGCAGTACTTC.

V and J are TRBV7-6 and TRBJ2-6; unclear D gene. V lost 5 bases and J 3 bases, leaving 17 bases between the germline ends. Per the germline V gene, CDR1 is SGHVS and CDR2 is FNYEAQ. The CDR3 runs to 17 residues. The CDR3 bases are TGTGCCAGCAGCCCAGCTAAGACAACACTTGGGGCCAACGTCCTGACTTTC. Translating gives CASSPAKTTLGANVLTF.

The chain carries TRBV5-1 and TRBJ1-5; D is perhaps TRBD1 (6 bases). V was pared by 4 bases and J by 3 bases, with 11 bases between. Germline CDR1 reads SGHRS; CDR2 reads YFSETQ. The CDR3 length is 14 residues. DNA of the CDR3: TGCGCCAGCAGCCGAGGGGGGGACAATCAGCCCCAGCATTTT. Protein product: CASSRGGDNQPQHF.

CDR3: CASSPGDSSYEQYF. The CDR3, as DNA: TGTGCCAGTAGTCCGGGGGACAGCTCCTACGAGCAGTACTTC. This chain connects TRBV19 to TRBJ2-7, with D perhaps matching TRBD1 (7 bases). The CDR3 consists of 14 residues. Trimming left V 5 bases short and J 0 bases short, with 11 bases between. Germline assignment: CDR1 LNHDA and CDR2 SQIVND (reference sequence).

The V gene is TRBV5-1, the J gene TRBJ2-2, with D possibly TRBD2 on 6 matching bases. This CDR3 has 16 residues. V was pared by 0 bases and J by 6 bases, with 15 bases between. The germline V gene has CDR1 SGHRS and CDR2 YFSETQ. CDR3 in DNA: TGCGCCAGCAGCTTGGGGGGGGTCCCAGGCTCCGGGGAGCTGTTTTTT. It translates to CASSLGGVPGSGELFF.

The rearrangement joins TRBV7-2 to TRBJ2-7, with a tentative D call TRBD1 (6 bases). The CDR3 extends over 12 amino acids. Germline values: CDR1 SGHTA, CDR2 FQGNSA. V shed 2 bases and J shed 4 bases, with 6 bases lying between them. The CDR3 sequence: CASSLQGYEQYF. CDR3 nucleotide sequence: TGTGCCAGCAGCTTACAGGGGTACGAGCAGTACTTC.

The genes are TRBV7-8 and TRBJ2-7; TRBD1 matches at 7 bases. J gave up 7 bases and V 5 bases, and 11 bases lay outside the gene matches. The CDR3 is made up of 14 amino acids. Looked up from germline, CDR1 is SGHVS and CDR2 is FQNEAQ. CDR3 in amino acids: CASSIPTGIGEQYF. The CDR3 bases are TGTGCCAGCAGCATACCGACAGGGATCGGGGAGCAGTACTTC.

In DNA form, the CDR3 reads TGTGCCAGCAAAGGACAGGGGGGGTGGGGCACCTTC. It translates to CASKGQGGWGTF. The V call is TRBV6-6, the J call TRBJ1-2; the match to TRBD1 covers 10 bases. From germline, CDR1 is MNHNY and CDR2 SVGAGI (reference sequence). V lost 7 bases, J lost 13 bases, and 9 bases stayed unmatched. The CDR3 sequence is 12 residues long.

In DNA, the CDR3 is TGTGCCATCACCGGGACCCAGGGAGGTGAAGCTTTCTTT. It encodes CAITGTQGGEAFF. The rearrangement links TRBV10-3 to TRBJ1-1, with D possibly being TRBD1 (5 bases). Germline V gene lookup returns CDR1 ENHRY and CDR2 SYGVKD. This CDR3 is 13 amino acids long. Trimming shortened V by 7 bases and J by 7 bases, and 16 bases separated the two germline ends.

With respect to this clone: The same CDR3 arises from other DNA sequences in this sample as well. The CDR3 DNA sequence: TGTGCCAGCAGCTTGCAGGGCACAGACTACGAGCAGTACTTC. It yields the protein CASSLQGTDYEQYF. The chain uses TRBV5-4 and TRBJ2-7; a possible D gene is TRBD1 (5 bases). The CDR3 extends over 14 amino acids. Looked up from germline, CDR1 is SGHNT and CDR2 is YYREEE (reference sequence). V dropped 1 base and J dropped 3 bases, with 11 bases sitting between them.